Given below is one TCR beta chain in context. The J segment lost 0 bases and the V segment lost 2 bases, leaving 10 bases of the junction unmatched. The CDR3 loop spans 17 amino acids. Germline values: CDR1 KGHSH, CDR2 LQKENI. This sample was included in a study of blood T cell repertoires in COVID-19. Study context: Acute and convalescent COVID-19 specimens originated in the United States, Italy and Spain. Nucleic acid was either cDNA or gDNA, and it came from T cells, B-cell-depleted T cells, or PBMCs.

Original handling: Counts of nucleated cells, estimated from reference gene primer amplification, were obtained. Profiled with immunoSEQ multiplex PCR; TCRdb holds only in-frame clones, not every one. That table furnishes V, J and clone size, whereas the DNA furnished D and trimming. This table holds about 58,000 clones, 78% found once. The chain combines TRBV18 with TRBJ2-7, with TRBD1 identical over 7 bases. The source is a human donor in a cohort sampled during active COVID-19. Material for sequencing was peripheral blood. This CDR3 reads CASSPIGTENHSYEQYF. DNA of the CDR3: TGTGCCAGCTCACCAATCGGGACAGAGAATCACTCCTACGAGCAGTACTTC.